This paragraph covers one T cell receptor (beta chain) sequence. The antigen remains undetermined. Libraries were prepared by immunoSEQ multiplex PCR; TCRdb keeps only in-frame clonotypes and omits some of them. The repertoire consists of more than 95,000 clones, with about 79% occurring once and the leading ten covering approximately 26%. This specimen comes from a study of T cell responses to AZD1222 COVID-19 vaccine. Whole-study results and caveats: Spike-wide vaccine-associated CD4 TCRs dominated at 160-218 and 743-854. Repertoire collection took place solely once the T cell response had peaked. Per reports, nearly half of all spike-specific TCRs target regions that are unmutated in variants.

The CDR3 is 13 amino acids. V shed 4 bases, J shed 5 bases, and the junction held 3 bases outside the gene matches. In germline, CDR1 is SGHRS, CDR2 YFSETQ. The chain joins TRBV5-1 to TRBJ1-5; TRBD1 matches at 7 bases. The input for sequencing was peripheral blood, taken 28 days after the second AZD1222 dose. The sequence was collected from an adult who received the AZD1222 COVID-19 vaccine. CDR3: CASSAGQDQPQHF. The CDR3 bases are TGCGCCAGCAGCGCCGGACAGGATCAGCCCCAGCATTTT.